These 32 T cell receptor beta chains were all obtained from the same sample, sequenced in a study of cytomegalovirus exposure and HLA in healthy donors. The PCR was carried out with 60 Vbeta primers and 13 Jbeta primers. Here immunoSEQ multiplex PCR was the method, and the copy in TCRdb shows in-frame clones only, minus some. The repertoire includes over 200,000 clones, roughly 75% of them detected once, and 1.8% sits in the top ten. The material sequenced was PBMCs. The receptor source for this set is a woman aged 30 to 39 in good health and CMV-seronegative.

With respect to this clone: At one end, the junction sequence differs from germline, possibly due to a read error. The gene calls are TRBV7-7 and TRBJ2-1; no clear D gene. In germline, CDR1 is SSHAT, CDR2 FNYEAQ (reference sequence). The CDR3 runs 13 residues. The CDR3 DNA reads as TGTGCTAGCAGCATCACCCCCCAGTTGGAGCAGTTCTTC. This sequence encodes CASSITPQLEQFF.

V gene TRBV4-1 combines with J gene TRBJ2-7; D gene ambiguous. The CDR3 has 13 amino acids. Germline V CDR1 and CDR2: MGHRA, YSYEKL. Trimming stripped 1 base from V and 4 bases from J, with 8 bases between. The CDR3: CASSQVEAYEQYF. The CDR3 region has the DNA TGCGCCAGCAGCCAAGTAGAGGCGTACGAGCAGTACTTC.

Details on this clone: Germline and junction disagree at one end, which may indicate a read error. The rearrangement joins TRBV13 to TRBJ1-3, with 8 bases matching TRBD1. This CDR3 is built from 18 residues. Per germline, CDR1 PRHDT and CDR2 FYEKMQ (reference sequence). Here the CDR3 reads CAISSLRAQGDPGNTIYF. In DNA, the CDR3 is TGTGCCATCAGCTCACTTAGGGCACAGGGGGATCCTGGAAACACCATATATTTT. Full variable domain (remainder filled in from reference TRBV13 and TRBJ1-3): AAGVIQSPRHLIKEKRETATLKCYPIPRHDTVYWYQQGPGQDPQFLISFYEKMQSDKGSIPDRFSAQQFSDYHSELNMSSLELGDSALYFCAISSLRAQGDPGNTIYFGEGSWLTVV.

This chain joins TRBV5-4 and TRBJ1-2; TRBD1 matches at 8 bases. CDR1 is SGHNT, CDR2 YYREEE, per germline (reference sequence). The CDR3 contains 15 residues. V gave up 4 bases and J gave up 3 bases; unmatched junction bases: 8. The CDR3 DNA reads TGTGCCAGCAGCACGGACAGGGCTTCCGACTATGGCTACACCTTC. Protein: CASSTDRASDYGYTF.

This chain connects TRBV13 to TRBJ2-5; 11 bases align to TRBD1. The CDR3 has 17 amino acids. The ends lost 4 bases at V and 5 bases at J; junction bases unmatched: 12. Per the germline V gene, CDR1 is PRHDT and CDR2 is FYEKMQ (reference sequence). CDR3 in amino acids: CASSWGGQGVVEETQYF. The CDR3 nucleotides are TGTGCCAGCAGCTGGGGGGGACAGGGGGTAGTGGAGGAGACCCAGTACTTC. Filled out from reference TRBV13 and TRBJ2-5, the complete variable domain reads AAGVIQSPRHLIKEKRETATLKCYPIPRHDTVYWYQQGPGQDPQFLISFYEKMQSDKGSIPDRFSAQQFSDYHSELNMSSLELGDSALYFCASSWGGQGVVEETQYFGPGTRLLVL.

V usage is TRBV10-1 and J usage is TRBJ1-2, with D unclear. Germline V gives CDR1 WNHNN, CDR2 SYGVQD (reference sequence). V gave up 2 bases and J gave up 1 base, with 5 bases separating them. The CDR3 totals 13 residues. The CDR3 loop is CASSEAHNYGYTF. CDR3 sequence (DNA): TGCGCCAGCAGTGAGGCACATAACTATGGCTACACCTTC.

This clone was counted only a few times. The chain uses TRBV5-4 and TRBJ1-1, with TRBD1 as a possible D gene (6 bases). Germline assignment: CDR1 SGHNT and CDR2 YYREEE (reference sequence). Trimming removed 4 bases from V and 6 bases from J, with 16 bases in between. The CDR3 is 14 amino acids. The CDR3 sequence is CASSPGGASSEAFF. The CDR3 nucleotides read TGTGCCAGCAGCCCGGGGGGGGCTAGCTCTGAAGCTTTCTTT. The full variable domain, with the rest looked up from reference TRBV5-4 and TRBJ1-1, is ETGVTQSPTHLIKTRGQQVTLRCSSQSGHNTVSWYQQALGQGPQFIFQYYREEENGRGNFPPRFSGLQFPNYSSELNVNALELDDSALYLCASSPGGASSEAFFGQGTRLTVV.

The rearrangement links TRBV30 to TRBJ2-2, with D unclear. Trimming took 4 bases from V and 5 from J, leaving 5 bases between them. The CDR3 length is 11 residues. Germline lookup yields CDR1 GTSNPN and CDR2 SVGIG (reference sequence). In DNA form, the CDR3 reads TGTGCCTGGAAGCAAACCGGGGAGCTGTTTTTT. Translating it yields CAWKQTGELFF.

The chain combines TRBV7-6 with TRBJ1-5, with a weak D call TRBD1 (6 bases). The CDR3 totals 15 residues. V was cut by 1 base and J by 4 bases, with 11 bases left in between. The germline CDR1 and CDR2 sequences are SGHVS and FNYEAQ. Here the CDR3 DNA reads TGTGCCAGCAGCTTAGTATCCGACAGGAATCAGCCCCAGCATTTT. This codes for CASSLVSDRNQPQHF.

This clone was recorded once. The V call is TRBV10-3, the J call TRBJ2-2, with D perhaps matching TRBD1 (6 bases). CDR1 is ENHRY and CDR2 is SYGVKD in the germline V gene. V dropped 11 bases and J dropped 7 bases, with 17 bases sitting between them. This CDR3 comprises 13 residues. The CDR3 loop is CAASQGTNGELFF. DNA of the CDR3: TGTGCCGCATCTCAGGGGACAAACGGGGAGCTGTTTTTT.

The rearrangement joins TRBV7-2 to TRBJ2-5; the match to TRBD2 covers 7 bases. Germline V CDR1 and CDR2: SGHTA, FQGNSA. The V gene end was trimmed by 3 bases and the J gene end by 5 bases; junction bases not matched to a gene: 12. The CDR3 is 16 amino acids. The CDR3 DNA is TGTGCCAGCAGCTTGGGACTACCCGAAGGAATGGAGACCCAGTACTTC. Residues: CASSLGLPEGMETQYF. Drawing the rest from reference TRBV7-2 and TRBJ2-5, the complete variable domain is GAGVSQSPSNKVTEKGKDVELRCDPISGHTALYWYRQSLGQGLEFLIYFQGNSAPDKSGLPSDRFSAERTGGSVSTLTIQRTQQEDSAVYLCASSLGLPEGMETQYFGPGTRLLVL.

The chain employs TRBV9 and TRBJ2-5; 9 bases align to TRBD2. The CDR3 is 15 residues long. Trimming took 0 bases from V and 4 from J; bases not matched to a gene: 4. Germline V lookup: CDR1 SGDLS, CDR2 YYNGEE. Here the CDR3 DNA reads TGTGCCAGCAGCGTAGATAGCGGGAGTTTAGAGACCCAGTACTTC. Its translation is CASSVDSGSLETQYF.

V gene TRBV6-6 combines with J gene TRBJ1-1; 7 bases are shared with TRBD1. J was trimmed by 4 bases and V by 5 bases; bases with no gene match: 1. CDR1 MNHNY and CDR2 SVGAGI come from the germline V gene (reference sequence). The CDR3 is 12 residues long. The CDR3 here is CASSRTGTEAFF. In DNA, the CDR3 is TGTGCCAGCAGTCGGACAGGCACTGAAGCTTTCTTT.

The chain has TRBV6-1 and TRBJ2-7; 9 nucleotides align to TRBD1. The CDR3 totals 12 residues. Germline values: CDR1 MNHNS, CDR2 SASEGT. V shed 5 bases, J shed 5 bases, and the junction held 1 base outside the gene matches. In DNA, the CDR3 is TGTGCCAGCAGTCGGGACAGGGACGAGCAGTACTTC. Translated: CASSRDRDEQYF.

The chain links TRBV6-5 to TRBJ1-2, with D possibly TRBD1 on 5 matching bases. The CDR3 totals 14 residues. Germline V lookup: CDR1 MNHEY, CDR2 SVGAGI. The ends were cut back, 6 bases at V and 4 bases at J, with 15 bases in the middle. CDR3 nucleotide sequence: TGTGCCAGCAGCCCACTTCCGGGGGGCTATGGCTACACCTTC. Translated: CASSPLPGGYGYTF.

The rearrangement links TRBV29-1 to TRBJ1-2, with 7 bases identical to TRBD1. The germline V gene has CDR1 SQVTM and CDR2 ANQGSEA. V was pared by 8 bases and J by 1 base, with 7 bases of the junction left unmatched. The CDR3 totals 13 residues. The CDR3 DNA sequence: TGCAGCTCGCGCGGGGACAGTAACTATGGCTACACCTTC. Translating gives CSSRGDSNYGYTF. Full variable domain (rest looked up from reference TRBV29-1 and TRBJ1-2): SAVISQKPSRDICQRGTSLTIQCQVDSQVTMMFWYRQQPGQSLTLIATANQGSEATYESGFVIDKFPISRPNLTFSTLTVSNMSPEDSSIYLCSSRGDSNYGYTFGSGTRLTVV.

V usage is TRBV5-1 and J usage is TRBJ2-1, with TRBD2 matching 10 bases. The germline gives CDR1 SGHRS, CDR2 YFSETQ. This CDR3 region has 15 residues. V dropped 3 bases and J dropped 3; count of bases not matched to a gene: 3. The CDR3 DNA reads TGCGCCAGCAGCTCCGGGACTAGCGACTACAATGAGCAGTTCTTC. It encodes CASSSGTSDYNEQFF.

As for this clone: A far larger clone is one base from this, pointing to a likely read error. Since no conserved phenylalanine or tryptophan closes the CDR3, a read error is the likely cause. The chain is built from TRBV19 and TRBJ1-1, with a possible D match to TRBD1 (5 bases). V shed 3 bases and J shed 2 bases, with 16 bases lying between them. CDR1 LNHDA and CDR2 SQIVND come from the germline V gene (reference sequence). This CDR3 has 16 amino acids. Here the CDR3 reads CASSIPRTRRNTEAFL. For the CDR3, the DNA is TGTGCCAGTAGTATCCCTAGGACAAGGAGAAACACTGAAGCTTTCTTG.

The V and J genes are TRBV5-1 and TRBJ2-3, with D unclear. This CDR3 comprises 14 residues. Germline CDR1 SGHRS, CDR2 YFSETQ. The ends were cut back, 6 bases at V and 5 bases at J, with 16 bases in the middle. The CDR3 region has the DNA TGCGCCAGCAAGACGGAGTCATCGGGAGATACGCAGTATTTT. It yields the protein CASKTESSGDTQYF.

The genes are TRBV18 and TRBJ2-1; TRBD1 might be the D (5 bases). Trimming pared 1 base from V and 4 bases from J, leaving 17 bases between. Germline CDR1 KGHSH, CDR2 LQKENI. This CDR3 contains 17 residues. As DNA, the CDR3 is TGTGCCAGCTCACCACGCACCCGTCGACAGCAATACAATGAGCAGTTCTTC. Translating it yields CASSPRTRRQQYNEQFF.

The gene calls are TRBV14 and TRBJ1-1, with a tentative D call TRBD1 (5 bases). This CDR3 is 15 amino acids long. CDR1 and CDR2 from the germline V gene are SGHDN and FVKESK. V lost 3 bases to trimming and J lost 0 bases, with 11 bases between them. This CDR3 is CASSQEQAMNTEAFF. DNA of the CDR3: TGTGCCAGCAGCCAGGAACAGGCCATGAACACTGAAGCTTTCTTT. Looking up the rest from reference TRBV14 and TRBJ1-1 gives the full variable domain: EAGVTQFPSHSVIEKGQTVTLRCDPISGHDNLYWYRRVMGKEIKFLLHFVKESKQDESGMPNNRFLAERTGGTYSTLKVQPAELEDSGVYFCASSQEQAMNTEAFFGQGTRLTVV.

CDR3 amino acids: CAWSVRGTRYGYTF. The CDR3 coding sequence is TGTGCCTGGAGTGTCCGCGGGACCCGCTATGGCTACACCTTC. The chain recombines TRBV30 with TRBJ1-2; maybe TRBD1 (5 bases). V was clipped by 0 bases and J by 4 bases, with 12 bases between them. Germline V gives CDR1 GTSNPN, CDR2 SVGIG (reference sequence). This CDR3 region has 14 residues.

This clone was found a few times. This sequence joins TRBV5-4 and TRBJ2-1; 7 nucleotides match TRBD2. Trimming removed 7 bases from V and 5 bases from J; junction bases left unmatched: 3. Germline V gene sequence: CDR1 SGHNT, CDR2 YYREEE (reference sequence). The CDR3 length is 12 residues. CDR3 sequence reads: CASSSGNNEQFF. CDR3 bases: TGTGCCAGCTCTAGCGGCAACAATGAGCAGTTCTTC. The entire variable domain, with the rest obtained from reference TRBV5-4 and TRBJ2-1, is as follows: ETGVTQSPTHLIKTRGQQVTLRCSSQSGHNTVSWYQQALGQGPQFIFQYYREEENGRGNFPPRFSGLQFPNYSSELNVNALELDDSALYLCASSSGNNEQFFGPGTRLTVL.

The chain employs TRBV5-6 and TRBJ2-3; 7 bases are shared with TRBD2. The length of the CDR3 is 14 residues. Germline loops: CDR1 SGHDT, CDR2 YYEEEE. Trimming at V came to 3 bases and at J to 3 bases, leaving 4 bases not matched to a gene. This CDR3 is CASSWGGSTDTQYF. The CDR3 coding sequence is TGTGCCAGCAGCTGGGGGGGGTCAACAGATACGCAGTATTTT.

This clone was seen more than once but under ten times. The rearrangement uses TRBV5-4 and TRBJ2-1; the match to TRBD1 covers 8 bases. CDR1 and CDR2 (germline): SGHNT, YYREEE (reference sequence). The CDR3 has 15 amino acids. Germline trimming cut 4 bases from V and 9 bases from J; bases unmatched to any gene: 12. CDR3 in DNA: TGTGCCAGCAGCCCACTCGGGCAGGGGGCGAGTGAGCAGTTCTTC. It encodes CASSPLGQGASEQFF.

This chain uses TRBV13 with TRBJ2-2, with D unclear. Trimming cost V 1 base and J 1 base, with 7 bases left between them. The CDR3 contains 15 residues. The germline CDR1 and CDR2 sequences are PRHDT and FYEKMQ (reference sequence). The CDR3 nucleotides are TGTGCCAGCAGCTTAGTACAGATGAACACCGGGGAGCTGTTTTTT. This sequence encodes CASSLVQMNTGELFF.

This clone was detected once. V gene TRBV6-1 combines with J gene TRBJ1-2; 10 nucleotides align to TRBD1. This CDR3 has 14 residues. V gave up 4 bases and J gave up 4 bases; unmatched junction bases: 3. The germline V gene has CDR1 MNHNS and CDR2 SASEGT. For the CDR3, the DNA is TGTGCCAGCAGTGGGACAGGGGGAGGCTATGGCTACACCTTC. Its protein is CASSGTGGGYGYTF.

The chain carries TRBV19 and TRBJ1-2, with TRBD1 as a possible D gene (5 bases). Germline assignment: CDR1 LNHDA and CDR2 SQIVND (reference sequence). The V end lost 0 bases, the J end lost 5 bases, and 7 bases lay between the germline ends. The CDR3 has 13 residues. CDR3 in DNA: TGTGCCAGTAGTATAGACAGGGAATATGGCTACACCTTC. This codes for CASSIDREYGYTF.

This clone was recorded a few times. The V gene is TRBV5-4, the J gene TRBJ1-3, with D unclear. V was pared by 2 bases and J by 0 bases, with 9 bases between. Germline V CDR1 and CDR2: SGHNT, YYREEE (reference sequence). The length of the CDR3 is 15 residues. The DNA for the CDR3 is TGTGCCAGCAGCTTCAGAGGACTCTCTGGAAACACCATATATTTT. As protein: CASSFRGLSGNTIYF.

As concerns this clone: Other DNA sequences of this sample code for an identical CDR3. The rearrangement uses TRBV2 and TRBJ2-2; TRBD1 agrees at 10 bases. Trimming removed 4 bases from V and 8 bases from J; junction bases left unmatched: 4. Germline values: CDR1 SNHLY, CDR2 FYNNEI. This CDR3 is 14 amino acids long. The CDR3 is CASSGQGAAGELFF. CDR3 DNA sequence: TGTGCCAGCAGTGGACAGGGGGCCGCGGGGGAGCTGTTTTTT.

V gene TRBV5-1 combines with J gene TRBJ2-7, with TRBD2 as a possible D gene (5 bases). The germline V and J ends were trimmed by 4 bases and 2 bases, with 7 bases remaining between them. This CDR3 contains 12 residues. Per germline, CDR1 SGHRS and CDR2 YFSETQ. The DNA of the CDR3 is TGCGCCAGCAGCCCCGGGACCTACGAGCAGTACTTC. Amino acid sequence: CASSPGTYEQYF. The whole variable domain, remainder taken from reference TRBV5-1 and TRBJ2-7, is KAGVTQTPRYLIKTRGQQVTLSCSPISGHRSVSWYQQTPGQGLQFLFEYFSETQRNKGNFPGRFSGRQFSNSRSEMNVSTLELGDSALYLCASSPGTYEQYFGPGTRLTVT.

This chain uses TRBV2 with TRBJ1-2; 9 bases match TRBD1. The CDR3 has 14 amino acids. Per germline, CDR1 SNHLY and CDR2 FYNNEI. V trimming: 6 bases; J trimming: 6 bases; junction bases outside the gene matches: 8. The CDR3 DNA follows: TGTGCCAGCAGCATACTACAGGGGGCGAATGGCTACACCTTC. Its translation: CASSILQGANGYTF.